Each of the 30 T cell receptor beta chains below was sequenced from the same sample in a study of cytomegalovirus exposure and HLA in healthy donors. 13 Jbeta primers and 60 Vbeta primers were used for the PCR. TCRdb's copy holds only in-frame clones and misses some; the assay was immunoSEQ multiplex PCR. The sample lists some 130,000 clones; roughly four fifths were seen once. The sample was PBMCs. The receptors here all came from a male donor in good health and CMV-seropositive.

As DNA, the CDR3 is TGTGCCATCAGTGATGGGACAGGGGGCCAAGAGACCCAGTACTTC. It encodes CAISDGTGGQETQYF. The chain is built from TRBV10-3 and TRBJ2-5; 11 nucleotides agree with TRBD1. The germline CDR1 and CDR2 sequences are ENHRY and SYGVKD. V was pared by 3 bases and J by 1 base, with 1 base of the junction left unmatched. This CDR3 spans 15 amino acids.

The V and J genes are TRBV28 and TRBJ2-3; 9 bases align to TRBD2. There are 17 residues in the CDR3. Trimming removed 8 bases from V and 3 bases from J; junction bases left unmatched: 15. Germline V gene data show CDR1 as MDHEN and CDR2 as SYDVKM. Here the CDR3 reads CASRRLSGRMGTDTQYF. CDR3 in DNA: TGTGCCAGCCGCCGACTAAGCGGGAGGATGGGAACAGATACGCAGTATTTT.

This clone has a single count. The rearrangement joins TRBV4-1 to TRBJ1-5; D gene unclear. The length of the CDR3 is 13 residues. Germline V lookup: CDR1 MGHRA, CDR2 YSYEKL. Trimming shortened V by 1 base and J by 4 bases, and 5 bases separated the two germline ends. The CDR3 is CASSQASNQPQHF. The DNA for the CDR3 is TGCGCCAGCAGCCAAGCGTCGAATCAGCCCCAGCATTTT.

The genes are TRBV2 and TRBJ2-3; the match to TRBD2 covers 12 bases. CDR1 and CDR2 (germline): SNHLY, FYNNEI. With V trimmed by 4 bases and J by 4 bases, 6 bases remained unmatched. The CDR3 runs to 16 residues. The DNA for the CDR3 is TGTGCCAGCAGTGGACTAGCGGGAGAAGGGGCAGATACGCAGTATTTT. Protein sequence: CASSGLAGEGADTQYF. Combining the CDR3 with reference TRBV2 and TRBJ2-3 gives the whole variable domain EPEVTQTPSHQVTQMGQEVILRCVPISNHLYFYWYRQILGQKVEFLVSFYNNEISEKSEIFDDQFSVERPDGSNFTLKIRSTKLEDSAMYFCASSGLAGEGADTQYFGPGTRLTVL.

V is TRBV7-9 and J is TRBJ2-1, with D maybe TRBD2 (5 bases). V was trimmed by 5 bases and J by 0 bases, leaving 14 bases between them. Germline V CDR1 and CDR2: SEHNR, FQNEAQ (reference sequence). The CDR3 spans 16 residues. The CDR3 region is CASSPMDWISYNEQFF. The CDR3 DNA reads as TGTGCCAGCAGCCCCATGGACTGGATCTCCTACAATGAGCAGTTCTTC.

The chain joins TRBV5-6 to TRBJ1-2; 7 bases map to TRBD1. Germline V gives CDR1 SGHDT, CDR2 YYEEEE. V lost 5 bases, J lost 6 bases, and 10 bases stayed unmatched. The CDR3 has 14 residues. The CDR3 loop is CASRNYRGVNGYTF. The CDR3 DNA sequence: TGTGCCAGCAGAAATTACAGGGGCGTGAATGGCTACACCTTC. Based on the CDR3 plus reference TRBV5-6 and TRBJ1-2, the full variable domain is DAGVTQSPTHLIKTRGQQVTLRCSPKSGHDTVSWYQQALGQGPQFIFQYYEEEERQRGNFPDRFSGHQFPNYSSELNVNALLLGDSALYLCASRNYRGVNGYTFGSGTRLTVV.

The chain carries TRBV5-5 and TRBJ2-1; D call uncertain. The germline V gene encodes CDR1 SGHKS and CDR2 YYEKEE (reference sequence). V was clipped by 2 bases and J by 7 bases, with 10 bases between them. This CDR3 has 13 residues. CDR3 loop: CASSFRLYNEQFF. CDR3 in DNA: TGTGCCAGCAGCTTTAGACTTTATAATGAGCAGTTCTTC.

This chain uses TRBV6-5 with TRBJ1-5; maybe TRBD1 (5 bases). Looked up from germline, CDR1 is MNHEY and CDR2 is SVGAGI. The CDR3 length is 13 residues. Trimming cost V 8 bases and J 0 bases, with 8 bases left between them. CDR3 region: CASGGNSNQPQHF. CDR3 nucleotide sequence: TGTGCCAGCGGGGGGAATAGCAATCAGCCCCAGCATTTT.

The chain couples TRBV7-3 to TRBJ2-1; D not resolved. The length of the CDR3 is 12 residues. Looked up from germline, CDR1 is SGHTA and CDR2 is FQGTGA. V was pared by 5 bases and J by 10 bases, with 12 bases between. The DNA for the CDR3 is TGTGCCAGCAGCCATTCCCTCGGGGAGCAGTTCTTC. Translation: CASSHSLGEQFF.

The chain has TRBV2 and TRBJ1-6; D remains unclear. V shed 5 bases and J shed 5 bases, with 16 bases lying between them. The germline gives CDR1 SNHLY, CDR2 FYNNEI. This CDR3 is built from 16 residues. The CDR3 bases are TGTGCCAGCAGTCCCTCCTCGGGAAGAAATAATTCACCCCTCCACTTT. This translates into CASSPSSGRNNSPLHF.

This rearrangement joins TRBV9 to TRBJ1-1; D uncertain. There are 14 residues in the CDR3. Germline CDR1 and CDR2: SGDLS and YYNGEE. V gave up 4 bases and J gave up 1 base, with 11 bases separating them. CDR3 loop: CASSPYQENTEAFF. Here the CDR3 DNA reads TGTGCCAGCAGCCCCTATCAAGAGAACACTGAAGCTTTCTTT. The entire variable domain, with the rest obtained from reference TRBV9 and TRBJ1-1, is as follows: DSGVTQTPKHLITATGQRVTLRCSPRSGDLSVYWYQQSLDQGLQFLIQYYNGEERAKGNILERFSAQQFPDLHSELNLSSLELGDSALYFCASSPYQENTEAFFGQGTRLTVV.

The CDR3 nucleotides are TGTGCCAGCAGCGCCTCGAGCGGCGGCTTCGAGCAGTACTTC. Amino acids: CASSASSGGFEQYF. This chain connects TRBV5-6 to TRBJ2-5, with D perhaps TRBD2 (5 bases). Matching the DNA end better, TRBJ2-7 makes the J call doubtful. The CDR3 extends over 14 amino acids. Per the germline V gene, CDR1 is SGHDT and CDR2 is YYEEEE.

The chain links TRBV11-2 to TRBJ2-7; 8 positions match TRBD1. With 5 bases clipped from V and 2 bases from J, the junction kept 14 bases outside the gene matches. This CDR3 is 17 amino acids long. CDR1 and CDR2 from the germline V gene are SGHAT and FQNNGV. DNA for the CDR3: TGTGCCAGCAGCCCCGGGACAGGAGCAAGGTCAGCCTACGAGCAGTACTTC. It specifies CASSPGTGARSAYEQYF.

V gene TRBV4-3 combines with J gene TRBJ1-2, with a weak D call TRBD1 (5 bases). V lost 0 bases and J lost 7, with 9 bases in between. This CDR3 is 13 amino acids long. Germline V lookup: CDR1 LGHNA, CDR2 YSLEER. The CDR3 sequence: CASSQDARGGYTF. For the CDR3, the DNA is TGCGCCAGCAGCCAAGATGCTAGGGGTGGCTACACCTTC.

V gene TRBV5-1 combines with J gene TRBJ2-1; D not certain. This CDR3 is 14 amino acids long. Trimming stripped 0 bases from V and 4 bases from J, with 8 bases between. Looked up from germline, CDR1 is SGHRS and CDR2 is YFSETQ. CDR3: CASSLGQEYNEQFF. The CDR3 bases are TGCGCCAGCAGCTTGGGCCAGGAATACAATGAGCAGTTCTTC.

This chain links TRBV18 with TRBJ1-5; maybe TRBD1 (6 bases). Per germline, CDR1 KGHSH and CDR2 LQKENI. This CDR3 is built from 16 residues. V was trimmed by 3 bases and J by 4 bases, leaving 16 bases between them. CDR3 DNA: TGTGCCAGCTCACCCCAACGACAGGTCGGAAATCAGCCCCAGCATTTT. Protein sequence: CASSPQRQVGNQPQHF.

The CDR3: CASSQDRVREGREQYF. CDR3 sequence (DNA): TGCGCCAGCAGCCAAGATAGGGTCCGGGAGGGTCGGGAGCAGTACTTC. The V and J genes are TRBV4-3 and TRBJ2-7, with 8 bases that match TRBD2. The CDR3 length is 16 residues. Germline trimming cut 0 bases from V and 7 bases from J; bases unmatched to any gene: 11. The germline CDR1 and CDR2 sequences are LGHNA and YSLEER.

V gene TRBV5-1 combines with J gene TRBJ2-7; 8 bases align to TRBD2. In germline, CDR1 is SGHRS, CDR2 YFSETQ. V shed 4 bases and J 7 bases; nucleotides not matched to a gene: 7. The CDR3 is made up of 13 amino acids. The CDR3 loop is CASSPGGVQEQYF. DNA for the CDR3: TGCGCCAGCAGCCCCGGGGGGGTCCAGGAGCAGTACTTC.

This rearrangement joins TRBV5-6 to TRBJ2-4, with 10 positions matching TRBD2. CDR3 size: 14 residues. The trim removed 2 bases at V and 6 bases at J, leaving 2 bases unmatched. CDR1 SGHDT and CDR2 YYEEEE come from the germline V gene. In nucleotides, the CDR3 is TGTGCCAGCAGCTTCCCTAGCGGGGGAAACATTCAGTACTTC. It specifies CASSFPSGGNIQYF.

The chain employs TRBV6-6 and TRBJ2-5; possibly TRBD1 for D (6 bases). V was clipped by 4 bases and J by 4 bases, with 16 bases between them. There are 15 residues in the CDR3. The germline V gene encodes CDR1 MNHNY and CDR2 SVGAGI (reference sequence). For the CDR3, the DNA is TGTGCCAGCAGTTCATCAGGGGCCCCTGGAGAGACCCAGTACTTC. It translates to CASSSSGAPGETQYF.

The genes are TRBV19 and TRBJ2-7; D gene uncertain. The ends were cut back, 3 bases at V and 7 bases at J, with 16 bases in the middle. The CDR3 extends over 14 amino acids. The germline V gene has CDR1 LNHDA and CDR2 SQIVND (reference sequence). CDR3 sequence reads: CASSMPGSEWEQYF. Here the CDR3 DNA reads TGTGCCAGTAGTATGCCAGGTTCAGAGTGGGAGCAGTACTTC.

The gene calls are TRBV5-5 and TRBJ2-3; 7 nucleotides align to TRBD2. The CDR3 length is 16 residues. The J segment lost 2 bases and the V segment lost 0 bases, leaving 6 bases of the junction unmatched. Germline CDR1 reads SGHKS; CDR2 reads YYEKEE (reference sequence). CDR3 DNA: TGTGCCAGCAGCTTGGTTAGCCTAGCGGTCACAGATACGCAGTATTTT. Protein: CASSLVSLAVTDTQYF.

The chain links TRBV7-8 to TRBJ2-7; TRBD2 matches at 11 bases. Germline lookup yields CDR1 SGHVS and CDR2 FQNEAQ. The CDR3 contains 15 residues. With 4 bases clipped from V and 3 bases from J, the junction kept 5 bases outside the gene matches. The CDR3 DNA reads TGTGCCAGCAGCTCCGGGACTAGCGGTGACTACGAGCAGTACTTC. It yields the protein CASSSGTSGDYEQYF.

V is TRBV11-2 and J is TRBJ2-7, with a possible D match to TRBD2 (5 bases). The germline CDR1 and CDR2 sequences are SGHAT and FQNNGV. This CDR3 has 16 amino acids. Trimming shortened V by 4 bases and J by 3 bases, and 19 bases separated the two germline ends. The CDR3 DNA follows: TGTGCCAGCAGCTCGGATTCGGGGTACGACTTCTACGAGCAGTACTTC. Translation gives CASSSDSGYDFYEQYF.

The sample holds a few counts of this clone. The CDR3 sequence: CASSLDTNYEQYF. For the CDR3, the DNA is TGTGCCAGTAGTCTCGACACAAACTACGAGCAGTACTTC. V gene TRBV19 combines with J gene TRBJ2-7; D gene unclear. Per the germline V gene, CDR1 is LNHDA and CDR2 is SQIVND (reference sequence). This CDR3 comprises 13 residues. The V and J ends lost 5 bases and 3 bases respectively, with 11 bases between them.

The chain couples TRBV5-4 to TRBJ2-1; perhaps TRBD2 as D (5 bases). V lost 3 bases and J 7 bases, leaving 5 bases between the germline ends. This CDR3 region has 11 residues. Per the germline V gene, CDR1 is SGHNT and CDR2 is YYREEE (reference sequence). Here the CDR3 reads CASSSGNEQFF. CDR3 in DNA: TGTGCCAGCAGCTCGGGGAATGAGCAGTTCTTC.

The sample holds one count of this clone. The rearrangement uses TRBV29-1 and TRBJ2-1; TRBD2 aligns across 9 bases. The germline V gene has CDR1 SQVTM and CDR2 ANQGSEA. This CDR3 region has 13 residues. The CDR3 region has the DNA TGCACCGTAGAGGTGCGGGAGGGCCGGGAGCAGTTCTTC. It encodes CTVEVREGREQFF.

This clone has just one count. The CDR3 reads CASSLVPYYEQYF. CDR3 nucleotides: TGTGCCAGCAGCTTAGTGCCCTACTACGAGCAGTACTTC. The V gene is TRBV7-2, the J gene TRBJ2-7; D unclear. Per the germline V gene, CDR1 is SGHTA and CDR2 is FQGNSA. Trimming shortened V by 1 base and J by 3 bases, and 7 bases separated the two germline ends. The CDR3 covers 13 residues.

This rearrangement joins TRBV5-1 to TRBJ2-2; a possible D gene is TRBD1 (6 bases). With 4 bases removed from V and 2 bases from J, the gap between germline ends came to 12 bases. The CDR3 length is 15 residues. CDR1 and CDR2 from the germline V gene are SGHRS and YFSETQ. CDR3 DNA sequence: TGCGCCAGCAGCCGGGACACCTCTAACACCGGGGAGCTGTTTTTT. Its protein product is CASSRDTSNTGELFF.

The rearrangement links TRBV6-5 to TRBJ1-1; the D is unclear. This CDR3 spans 16 amino acids. Trimming removed 0 bases at V and 6 bases at J, with 17 bases between. Germline V gene lookup returns CDR1 MNHEY and CDR2 SVGAGI. The CDR3 protein is CASSYSSPPGTAEAFF. In DNA form, the CDR3 reads TGTGCCAGCAGTTACTCCTCCCCCCCGGGAACCGCTGAAGCTTTCTTT.